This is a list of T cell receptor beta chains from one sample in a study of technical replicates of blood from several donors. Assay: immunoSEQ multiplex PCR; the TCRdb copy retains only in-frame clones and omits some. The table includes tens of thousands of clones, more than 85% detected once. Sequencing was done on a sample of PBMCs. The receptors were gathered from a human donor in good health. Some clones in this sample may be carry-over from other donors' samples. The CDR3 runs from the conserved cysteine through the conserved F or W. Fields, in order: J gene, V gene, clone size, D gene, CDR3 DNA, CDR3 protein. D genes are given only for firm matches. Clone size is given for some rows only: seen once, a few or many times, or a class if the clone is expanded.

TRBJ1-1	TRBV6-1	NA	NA	TGTGCCAGCGATTCCGGCGCTAAGACGGGTGAAGCTTTCTTT	CASDSGAKTGEAFF
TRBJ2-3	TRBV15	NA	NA	TGTGCCACCAGCACCCGACTCAACCCTAGCACAGATACGCAGTATTTT	CATSTRLNPSTDTQYF
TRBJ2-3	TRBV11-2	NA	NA	TGTGCCAGCAGCCCGACCCTCGGGACTCACACAGATACGCAGTATTTT	CASSPTLGTHTDTQYF
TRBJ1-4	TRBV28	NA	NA	TGTGCCAGCAGCCGACAAGGCTCAAATGAAAAACTGTTTTTT	CASSRQGSNEKLFF
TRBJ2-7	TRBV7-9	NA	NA	TGTGCCAGCAGCTTAGGGCAGGCGTCCTACGAGCAGTACTTC	CASSLGQASYEQYF
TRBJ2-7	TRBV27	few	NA	TGTGCCAGCAGTGTAACTATTGGAACCTACGAGCAGTACTTC	CASSVTIGTYEQYF
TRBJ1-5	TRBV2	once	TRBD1	TGTGCCAGCACCCCGGACAGGGTCCTTAGCAATCAGCCCCAGCATTTT	CASTPDRVLSNQPQHF
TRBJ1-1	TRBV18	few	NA	TGTGCCAGCTCAACAGGGACTGAAGCTTTCTTT	CASSTGTEAFF
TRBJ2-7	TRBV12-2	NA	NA	TGTGCAAGTCGCTTGGGGGGGAGGTCCTACGAGCAGTACTTC	CASRLGGRSYEQYF
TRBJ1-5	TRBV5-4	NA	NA	TGTGCCAGCACCTTGTCGAATCAGCCCCAGCATTTT	CASTLSNQPQHF
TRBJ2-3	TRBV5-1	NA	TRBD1	TGCGCCAGCAGCTTGGCCCGGACAGGGGCGATAGATACGCAGTATTTT	CASSLARTGAIDTQYF
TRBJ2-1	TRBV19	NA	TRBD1	TGTGCCAGTAGTATAGAGGGGACAGGGTCTCAAAGTGAGCAGTTCTTC	CASSIEGTGSQSEQFF
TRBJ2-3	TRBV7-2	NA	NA	TGTGCCAGCAGCTTCCTCTCTAACACAGATACGCAGTATTTT	CASSFLSNTDTQYF
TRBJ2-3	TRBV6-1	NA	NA	TGTGCCAGCAGGGCAGGGGCCACAGATACGCAGTATTTT	CASRAGATDTQYF
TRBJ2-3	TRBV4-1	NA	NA	TGCGCCAGCACCCCCCTCGGTCGGAGGAGCACAGATACGCAGTATTTT	CASTPLGRRSTDTQYF
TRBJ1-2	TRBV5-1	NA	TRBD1	TGCGCCAGCAGCCCTCCAGGGGGTGATGGCTACACCTTC	CASSPPGGDGYTF
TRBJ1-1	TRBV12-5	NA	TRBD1	TGTGCTAGTGGTTTCGGGGGACAGGGAGACACTGAAGCTTTCTTT	CASGFGGQGDTEAFF
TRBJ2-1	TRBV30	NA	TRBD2	TGTGCCTGGAGTGGTTCAGCGGGAGGGCCTGGAGAGCAGTTCTTC	CAWSGSAGGPGEQFF
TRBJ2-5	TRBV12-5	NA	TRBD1	TGTGCTAGTGGTTTGGCTCGAGCAGGGGGCGGAGGGACCCAGTACTTC	CASGLARAGGGGTQYF
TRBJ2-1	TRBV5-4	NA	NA	TGTGCCAGCAGCCCCCCGGGTTCCGTCAATGAGCAGTTCTTC	CASSPPGSVNEQFF
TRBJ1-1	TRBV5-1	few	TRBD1	TGCGCCAGCAGACGGGGACAGGACAAGTCTAGGGCTTTCTTT	CASRRGQDKSRAFF
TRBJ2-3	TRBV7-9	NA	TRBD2	TGTGCCAGCCATCAGAGGCTAGCGGGAATCACAGATACGCAGTATTTT	CASHQRLAGITDTQYF
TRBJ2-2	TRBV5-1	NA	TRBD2	TGCGCCAGCAGCTTGGTCATCGGGGGGTCGAACACCGGGGAGCTGTTTTTT	CASSLVIGGSNTGELFF
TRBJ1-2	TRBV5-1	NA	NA	TGCGCCAGCAGCTTCGACAGCTCCTATGGCTACACCTTC	CASSFDSSYGYTF
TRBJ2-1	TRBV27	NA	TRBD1	TGTGCCAGCAGTGCGGACAGGGTTTCCTACAATGAGCAGTTCTTC	CASSADRVSYNEQFF
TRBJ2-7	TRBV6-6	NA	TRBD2	TGTGCCAGCAGTTACTACGCGACTAGCGGGAGCGAGCAGTACTTC	CASSYYATSGSEQYF
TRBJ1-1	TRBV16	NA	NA	TGTGCCAGCAGCCCCGGAACGGGGACTGAAGCTTTCTTT	CASSPGTGTEAFF
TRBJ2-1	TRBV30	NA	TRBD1	TGTGCCTGGATGAATGAGATCCGGGACAGGCACTACAATGAGCAGTTCTTC	CAWMNEIRDRHYNEQFF
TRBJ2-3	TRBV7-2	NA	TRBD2	TGTGCCAGCAGCTTAGCAGGGACTAGCGGGACCCCTCTGGGGGATTTT	CASSLAGTSGTPLGDF
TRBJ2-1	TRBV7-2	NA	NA	TGTGCCAGCAGCTCCTTCAATGAGCAGTTCTTC	CASSSFNEQFF
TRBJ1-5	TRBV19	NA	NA	TGTGCCAGTAAGATCGAACAGGCGAGCAATCAGCCCCAGCATTTT	CASKIEQASNQPQHF
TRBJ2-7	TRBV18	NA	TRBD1	TGTGCCAGCTCATCCGGGACAGGGGGCGGCGAGCAGTACTTC	CASSSGTGGGEQYF
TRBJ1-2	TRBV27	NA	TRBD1	TGTGCCAGCAGCTCCGGGACAGTTAACTATGGCTACACCTTC	CASSSGTVNYGYTF
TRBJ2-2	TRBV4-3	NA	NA	TGCGCCAGCAGCCAAGCGGTTATTCCCCCGGGGAACACCGGGGAGCTGTTTTTT	CASSQAVIPPGNTGELFF
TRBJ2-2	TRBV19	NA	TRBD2	TGTGCCAGCACTAGCGGGAGGGCCGGGGGGGAGCTGTTTTTT	CASTSGRAGGELFF
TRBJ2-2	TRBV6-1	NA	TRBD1	TGTGCCAGCAGGGGGACAGTTGGCGGGGAGCTGTTTTTT	CASRGTVGGELFF
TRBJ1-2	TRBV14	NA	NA	TGTGCCAGCAGCCACGAAGACATATACTATGGCTACACCTTC	CASSHEDIYYGYTF
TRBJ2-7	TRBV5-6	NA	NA	TGTGCCAGCAGCAAGACAGCCTACGAGCAGTACTTC	CASSKTAYEQYF
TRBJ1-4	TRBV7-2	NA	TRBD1	TGTGCCAGCAGCGCGAAGGGGGCCGGTGAAAAACTGTTTTTT	CASSAKGAGEKLFF
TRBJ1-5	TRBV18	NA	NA	TGTGCCAGCTCACCACAAGGGGCGAACAATCAGCCCCAGCATTTT	CASSPQGANNQPQHF
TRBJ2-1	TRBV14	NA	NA	TGTGCCAGCAGCCTCATACTAGGCTACAATGAGCAGTTCTTC	CASSLILGYNEQFF
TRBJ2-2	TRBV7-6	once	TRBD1	TGTGCCAGCAGCTCAGGACAGGGCACCGGGGAGCTGTTTTTT	CASSSGQGTGELFF
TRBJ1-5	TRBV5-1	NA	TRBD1	TGCGCCAGCAGCCCGACAGGGGGTAGCAATCAGCCCCAGCATTTT	CASSPTGGSNQPQHF
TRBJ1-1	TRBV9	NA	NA	TGTGCCAGCAGCGCCTTTGGGTGGAGCACTGAAGCTTTCTTT	CASSAFGWSTEAFF
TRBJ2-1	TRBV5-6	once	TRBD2	TGTGCCAGCAGCCCGCTCGGAGCGGGGGGGGAGGACAATGAGCAGTTCTTC	CASSPLGAGGEDNEQFF
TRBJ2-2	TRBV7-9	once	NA	TGTGCCAGCAGCTTAGGGGGCCAGAGGGAGCTGTTTTTT	CASSLGGQRELFF
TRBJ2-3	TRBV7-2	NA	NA	TGTGCCAGCAGCCACACAGATACGCAGTATTTT	CASSHTDTQYF
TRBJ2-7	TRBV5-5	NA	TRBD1	TGTGCCAGCAGCGGGACCGGGACAGGGATATACGAGCAGTACTTC	CASSGTGTGIYEQYF
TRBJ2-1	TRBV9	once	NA	TGTGCCAGCAGCGCCGGGATCCGATCAATGGATGAGCAGTTCTTC	CASSAGIRSMDEQFF
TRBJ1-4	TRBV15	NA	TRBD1	TGTGCCACCAGCAGCCGGTGGGGACAGATGCGCGAAAAACTGTTTTTT	CATSSRWGQMREKLFF
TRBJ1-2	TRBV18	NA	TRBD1	TGTGCCAGCTCACCCGAACGACAGGGAGGTGGCTACACCTTC	CASSPERQGGGYTF
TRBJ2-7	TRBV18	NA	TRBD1	TGTGCCAGCTCAACCGCCGGACAGGGAGGATCCTACGAGCAGTACTTC	CASSTAGQGGSYEQYF
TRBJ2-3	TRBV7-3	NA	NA	TGTGCCAGCAGCTTAAGGCGGGTTACAGATACGCAGTATTTT	CASSLRRVTDTQYF